A single T cell receptor beta chain is shown here with its context. Its antigen has not been determined. Within one base of it there is no much larger clone, and no base qualities were kept. In total, around 600 healthy bone marrow donors made up the cohort. Cohort members were all nominally healthy when sampled, although unrecorded immune exposures were likely present. The donor was CMV seronegative and belonged to the group of 350 to 400 seronegative cohort members. Each donor provided a peripheral blood sample, and peripheral blood mononuclear cells were used for TCR beta sequencing. Genomic DNA was extracted from the blood cell samples with the Qiagen DNeasy Blood Extraction Kit. To prepare the library, the immunoSEQ multiplex PCR assay was applied. A mixture of 60 forward primers for TCR Vbeta segments and 13 reverse primers for TCR Jbeta segments was used in the multiplex PCR. Amplification of the CDR3 region of rearranged TCR beta genes was performed with a multiplex PCR assay on genomic DNA. Amplified TCR beta libraries were sequenced as 87-base-pair reads on the Illumina HiSeq System. The study's own analysis went as follows. A later analysis counted approximately 76 million unique TCR beta chains across the 550 to 800 repertoires, and roughly 9.9 million of these chains were shared by at least two donors. To remove PCR and sequencing errors, raw reads were error-corrected and collapsed into unique sequences using a nearest-neighbor algorithm that merged closely related sequences. Alignment of CDR3 sequences to IMGT reference sequences was used to assign V, D and J gene segments. For a sequence to be retained, a match of at least six nucleotides was required to both a V gene segment and a J gene segment. Rearrangements were classified as productive when the CDR3 lacked stop codons and remained in frame with V and J, and all other rearrangements were classified as non-productive. Following IMGT convention, CDR3 was defined as the stretch from the second conserved V-encoded cysteine to the conserved J-encoded phenylalanine. In an earlier analysis of some 550 of the donors, sequences lacking an unambiguous match to a single V gene segment were excluded. In an earlier analysis of roughly 600 of the donors, a V segment was called functional when productive rearrangements were above 56.7%, and segregating when the standard deviation between donors exceeded 5%. To diagnose cytomegalovirus status from the catalog of TCR beta chain sequences, a statistical classification framework was built. In a later analysis, V and J genes were assigned by comparing TCR nucleotide sequences against IMGT/GENE-DB human TR gene sequences. A later analysis assigned CDR3 sequences and most-parsimonious VDJ recombination scenarios with the TCRdist pipeline. A later analysis defined each TCR beta chain by its CDR3 amino acid sequence plus V-gene family, and excluded reads lacking a unique V-gene family. As a way to deal with suspected cross-contamination and a sequencing artifact, a later analysis dropped approximately 590 nucleotide sequences that were highly shared and had low generation probability. In a later analysis, a clonal expansion index was calculated for each public chain from normalized within-repertoire ranks of inferred template counts. A later analysis computed generation probabilities with a VDJ recombination model fitted to out-of-frame rearrangements, and checked the results against IGoR. In a later analysis, hypergeometric tests were used to score TCR-TCR, TCR-HLA and TCR-CMV co-occurrence, with a repertoire-size bias correction applied to TCR pairs. To estimate false discovery rates, a later analysis permuted the HLA or CMV assignments 20 times. In a later analysis, co-occurring TCRs were grouped using DBSCAN, with TCRdist sequence similarity added in when clustering inside HLA-allele-positive subsets. Repertoires with fewer than 30,000 or more than 120,000 public chains, plus five repertoires with anomalous nucleotide sharing, were excluded from co-occurrence clustering. The clones in this table, taken by TCRdb from immuneACCESS, are in-frame only. Not every clone is retained; where verified, under half of the shortfall comes from an unresolved V gene, and the cause of the rest is unknown. V and J calls and clone size come straight from that table; D and trimming were deduced from the DNA. Counted in this sample were approximately 90,000 clones; 60% to 80% of them appeared once. The ten largest clonotypes hold around 2.1% of the sample.

This sample is drawn from a study of cytomegalovirus exposure and HLA in healthy donors (dated by TCRdb to the late 2010s). Study-level background: In an earlier analysis of roughly 500 of the donors, around 290 Gb of sequence data and 100 million or so unique TCR beta sequences from about 179 million T cells were reported. An early release that covered approximately 600 HLA-typed donors contained about 300 gigabases of sequencing data and around 85 million unique TCR sequences. The genetic ancestry cluster associated with self-reported Caucasian donors included approximately 85% of the 398 genotyped donors. The study was designed to test whether signatures of past pathogen exposure could be identified by cataloging public T cell receptors. The T cell repertoires of 670 or so subjects were profiled by immunosequencing and related to cytomegalovirus serostatus. A separate validation cohort of some 130 different subjects was used in addition to the approximately 640-subject first cohort. High-throughput TCR immunosequencing, statistical association of individual TCRs with disease status, and machine learning were combined to predict cytomegalovirus infection status. A later analysis re-examined previously published TCR beta repertoires from just over 650 donors and added high-resolution HLA genotyping to investigate patterns of TCR occurrence. The later analysis used no new phenotypic data to find candidate immune exposures, relying instead on TCR beta sequences and their occurrence across donors. To decide whether each TCR beta V gene segment behaved as functional or pseudogenic, an earlier analysis of approximately 590 of the donors relied on high-throughput TCR beta sequencing. Donor age, sex, ethnicity and CMV serostatus were compiled alongside the repertoire data. In a later genetic analysis, genome-wide SNP genotypes for about three fifths of the 666 donors were used, and that subset was treated as a discovery cohort. All discovery cohort repertoires had been generated using a single sequencing platform. HLA typing included class I and class II loci at four-digit resolution. The number of donors typed differed by locus, with roughly 620-640 for A, B, C, DRB1 and DQB1, 522 for DQA1, 606 for DPA1, and some 440 for DPB1. Because of strong linkage in the cohort, 5 or 6 DR-DQ haplotypes were treated as single units for association and clustering. Among around 400 genotyped donors of the cohort, an average of about 240,000 unique TCR beta nucleotide sequences were sequenced per donor, about a sixth of them non-productive.

The CDR3 goes from the cysteine to the phenylalanine over 16 residues. The CDR3 DNA has 48 bases and is translated from base 1. V is reduced by 0 bases and J by 0 bases, leaving a spacing of 10 bases between them. The germline V gene (reference sequence) supplies CDR1 SGHNT and CDR2 YYREEE. What the authors observed across the whole study: Three of the identified cytomegalovirus-associated TCR beta chains were confirmed in vitro to be specific for cytomegalovirus antigens. While some public TCRs were present in many individuals, most TCR sequences turned up only very rarely across donors. According to a later genetic analysis, donors in an Asian-associated ancestry cluster had fewer N-insertions in productive TCRs than the approximately 630-donor mean. A later analysis found that most CMV-associated TCR beta chains appeared HLA-restricted, with HLA associations seemingly driven largely by CMV exposure. Presence/absence analyses assumed roughly uniform sequencing depth across donors, an assumption that may not hold. The classifier was reported to diagnose cytomegalovirus status with high specificity and sensitivity in both the original cohort and the validation cohort. In a later analysis, HLA-associated TCR beta chains were found to be more clonally expanded and to have lower generation probabilities than equally common non-associated chains. The 87-base-pair reads could not distinguish some IMGT-functional V segments, including TRBV6-2 and TRBV6-3, so those segments were excluded. Linkage disequilibrium might explain the correlated functional status among segregating V segments, but an unknown experimental factor could not be ruled out. Assigning TCR associations to individual alleles was difficult when HLA alleles, especially DR and DQ, strongly co-occurred. CMV serostatus was the only immune exposure information available for the cohort. In a later analysis, several top co-occurrence clusters were reported to appear linked to parvovirus B19, influenza, CMV and Epstein-Barr virus. Some 15 rarely observed V segments, including chromosome 9 orphons, were excluded from the earlier analysis of about 610 of the donors because counts were too low. The authors suggested that the approach could potentially be generalized to other disease states and immunological phenotypes. At a false discovery rate of 0.05, a later analysis linked 16,000 or so TCR beta sequences to specific HLA alleles. According to a later analysis, TCR association rates differed among HLA loci, with DRB1 alleles showing the most associated TCRs and HLA-C alleles showing the fewest. In the study, approximately 160 TCR beta chains were listed as associated with cytomegalovirus. A group of highly shared sequence variants was considered likely to be a technical artifact of the sequencing pipeline. HLA typing was unavailable for some donors at each locus, so association tests used only the typed subset. In a later genetic analysis, a missense DCLRE1C variant was associated with V-gene and J-gene trimming of TCR beta chains, and the association was replicated in an independent cohort. Only TCR beta chains were sequenced in this cohort, and the absence of alpha or paired-chain data limited detectable features. A further reported finding was that TCR beta sequences accurately predicted the HLA-A and HLA-B alleles for most subjects in the first cohort. In an earlier analysis of some 640 of the donors, most TCR beta V segments were observed in productive rearrangements about 90% or about 30% of the time, broadly matching IMGT annotations.

Recombination linked TRBV5-4 to TRBJ2-1; there is no confident call for the D gene. The sample taken for sequencing was PBMCs. This clonotype originated in a boy aged 5 to 17 in good health and CMV-seronegative. The bases are TGTGCCAGCAGCTTGGTAGCAATTAGCTCCTACAATGAGCAGTTCTTC. It translates as CASSLVAISSYNEQFF.